This T cell receptor beta chain was profiled in a study of glioma-infiltrating T cells after dendritic cell vaccination. TCRB CDR3 was amplified from 2 ug genomic DNA or less. Sequencing was performed with immunoSEQ multiplex PCR; in TCRdb, only in-frame clones are kept and a portion is missing. The sample records over 70,000 clones, approximately 80% being singletons. The CDR3 covers 15 residues. Germline CDR1 is SGHNT and CDR2 is YYREEE (reference sequence). Trimming left V 0 bases short and J 4 bases short, with 11 bases between. This material consisted of blood, taken before dendritic cell vaccination. The clonotype was recovered from a human donor with glioblastoma. J is TRBJ1-3 and V is TRBV5-4; tentative D call: TRBD1 (5 bases). The DNA for the CDR3 is TGTGCCAGCAGCTTGGACAGGAGGGCCGGAAACACCATATATTTT. This translates into CASSLDRRAGNTIYF.